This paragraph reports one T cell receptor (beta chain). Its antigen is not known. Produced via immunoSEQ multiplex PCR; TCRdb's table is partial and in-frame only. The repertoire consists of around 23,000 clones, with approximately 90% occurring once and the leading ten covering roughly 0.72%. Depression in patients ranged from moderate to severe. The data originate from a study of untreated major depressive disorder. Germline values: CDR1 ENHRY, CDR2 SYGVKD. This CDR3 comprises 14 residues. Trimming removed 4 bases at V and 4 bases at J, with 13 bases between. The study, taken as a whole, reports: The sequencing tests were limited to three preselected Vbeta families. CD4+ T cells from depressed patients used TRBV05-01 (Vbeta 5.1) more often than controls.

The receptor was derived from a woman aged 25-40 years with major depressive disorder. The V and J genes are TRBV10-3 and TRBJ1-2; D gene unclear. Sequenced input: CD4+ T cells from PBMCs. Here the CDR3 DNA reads TGTGCCATCAGTGTCTCTACGGTCGGCTATGGCTACACCTTC. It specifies CAISVSTVGYGYTF.